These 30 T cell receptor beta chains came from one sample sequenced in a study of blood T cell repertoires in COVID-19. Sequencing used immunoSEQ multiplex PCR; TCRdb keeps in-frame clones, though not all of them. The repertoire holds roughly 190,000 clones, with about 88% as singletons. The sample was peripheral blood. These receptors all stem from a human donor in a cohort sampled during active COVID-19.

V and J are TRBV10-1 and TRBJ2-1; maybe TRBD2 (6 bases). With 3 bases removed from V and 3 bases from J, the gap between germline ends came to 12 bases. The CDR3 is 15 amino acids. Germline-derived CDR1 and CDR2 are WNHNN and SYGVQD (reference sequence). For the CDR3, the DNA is TGCGCCAGCAGTGACGGGGGATCGGACTACAATGAGCAGTTCTTC. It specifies CASSDGGSDYNEQFF.

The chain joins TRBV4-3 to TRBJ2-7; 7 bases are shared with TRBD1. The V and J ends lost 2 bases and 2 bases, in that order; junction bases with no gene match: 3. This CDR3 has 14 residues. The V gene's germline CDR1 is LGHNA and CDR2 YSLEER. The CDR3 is CASSQLRGTYEQYF. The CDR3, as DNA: TGCGCCAGCAGCCAACTCAGGGGGACCTACGAGCAGTACTTC.

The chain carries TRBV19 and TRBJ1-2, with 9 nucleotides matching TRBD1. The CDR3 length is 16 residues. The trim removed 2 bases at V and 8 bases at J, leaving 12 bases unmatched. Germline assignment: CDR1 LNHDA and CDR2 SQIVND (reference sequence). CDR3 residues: CASSIYGRGQGTGYTF. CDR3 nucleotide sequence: TGTGCCAGTAGTATATACGGCCGGGGACAGGGAACAGGCTACACCTTC.

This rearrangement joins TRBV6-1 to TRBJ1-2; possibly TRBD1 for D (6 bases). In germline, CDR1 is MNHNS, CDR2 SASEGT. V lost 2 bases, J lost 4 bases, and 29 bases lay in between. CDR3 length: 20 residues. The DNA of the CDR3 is TGTGCCAGCAGTGAAAATTGGGTATGGGGGGGCCGGACACACATCTATGGCTACACCTTC. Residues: CASSENWVWGGRTHIYGYTF.

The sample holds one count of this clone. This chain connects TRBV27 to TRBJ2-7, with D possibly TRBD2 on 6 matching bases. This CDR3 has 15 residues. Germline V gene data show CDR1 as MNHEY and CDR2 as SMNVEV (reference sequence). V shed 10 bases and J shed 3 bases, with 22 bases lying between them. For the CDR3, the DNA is TGTGCCACCAAAAAAAGCGGGTCTAGCTTCTACGAGCAGTACTTC. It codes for CATKKSGSSFYEQYF.

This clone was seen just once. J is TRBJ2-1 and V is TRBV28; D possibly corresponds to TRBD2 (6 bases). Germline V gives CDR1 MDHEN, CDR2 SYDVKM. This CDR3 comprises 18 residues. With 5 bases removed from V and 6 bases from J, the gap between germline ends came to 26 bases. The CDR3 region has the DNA TGTGCCAGCAGTCTTACAAGACACTTGCTGGCGGGAATCAATGAGCAGTTCTTC. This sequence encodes CASSLTRHLLAGINEQFF.

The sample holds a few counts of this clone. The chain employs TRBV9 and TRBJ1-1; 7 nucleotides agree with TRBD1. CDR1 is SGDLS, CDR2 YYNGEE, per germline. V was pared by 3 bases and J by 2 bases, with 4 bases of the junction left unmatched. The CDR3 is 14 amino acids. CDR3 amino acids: CASSGRQGNTEAFF. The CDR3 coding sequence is TGTGCCAGCAGCGGGAGACAGGGCAACACTGAAGCTTTCTTT.

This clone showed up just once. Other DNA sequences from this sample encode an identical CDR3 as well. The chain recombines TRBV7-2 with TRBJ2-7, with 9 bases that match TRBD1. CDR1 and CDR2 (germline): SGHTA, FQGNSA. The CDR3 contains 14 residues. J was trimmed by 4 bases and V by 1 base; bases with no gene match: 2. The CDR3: CASSLDRGRYEQYF. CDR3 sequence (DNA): TGTGCCAGCAGCTTAGACAGGGGGCGTTACGAGCAGTACTTC.

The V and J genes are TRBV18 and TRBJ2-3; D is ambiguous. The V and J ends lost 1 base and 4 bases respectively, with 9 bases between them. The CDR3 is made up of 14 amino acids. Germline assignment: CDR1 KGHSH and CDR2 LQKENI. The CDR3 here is CASSPLVGADTQYF. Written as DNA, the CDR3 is TGTGCCAGCTCACCACTAGTTGGTGCAGATACGCAGTATTTT.

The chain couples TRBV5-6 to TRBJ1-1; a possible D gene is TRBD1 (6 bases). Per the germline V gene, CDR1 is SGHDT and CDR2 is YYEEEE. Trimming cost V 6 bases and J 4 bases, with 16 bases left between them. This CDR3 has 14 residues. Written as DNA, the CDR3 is TGTGCCAGCACAACCTTCGGGGGGGCCACTGAAGCTTTCTTT. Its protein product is CASTTFGGATEAFF.

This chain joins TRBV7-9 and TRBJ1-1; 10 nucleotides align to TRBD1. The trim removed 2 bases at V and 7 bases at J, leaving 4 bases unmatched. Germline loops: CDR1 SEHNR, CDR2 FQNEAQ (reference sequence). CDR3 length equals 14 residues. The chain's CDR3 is CASSLPTGGNEAFF. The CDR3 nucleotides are TGTGCCAGCAGCTTACCGACAGGGGGCAATGAAGCTTTCTTT.

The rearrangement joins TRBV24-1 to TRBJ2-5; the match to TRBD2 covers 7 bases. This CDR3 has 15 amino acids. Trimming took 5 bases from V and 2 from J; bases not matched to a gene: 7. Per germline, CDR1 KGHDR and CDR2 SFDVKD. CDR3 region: CATSGIREGQETQYF. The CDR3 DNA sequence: TGTGCCACCAGTGGGATCAGGGAGGGGCAAGAGACCCAGTACTTC.

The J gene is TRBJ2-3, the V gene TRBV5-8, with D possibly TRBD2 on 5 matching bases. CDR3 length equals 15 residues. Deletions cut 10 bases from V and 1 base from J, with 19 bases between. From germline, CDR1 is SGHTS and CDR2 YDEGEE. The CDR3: CAGNSRGWGTDTQYF. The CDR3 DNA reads TGTGCCGGTAACAGCCGAGGGTGGGGCACAGATACGCAGTATTTT.

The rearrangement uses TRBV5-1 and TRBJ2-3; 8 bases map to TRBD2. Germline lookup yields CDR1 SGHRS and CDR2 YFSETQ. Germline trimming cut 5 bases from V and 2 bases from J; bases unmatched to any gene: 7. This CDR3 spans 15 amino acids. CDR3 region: CASSPGLGTTDTQYF. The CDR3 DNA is TGCGCCAGCAGTCCGGGACTAGGAACCACAGATACGCAGTATTTT.

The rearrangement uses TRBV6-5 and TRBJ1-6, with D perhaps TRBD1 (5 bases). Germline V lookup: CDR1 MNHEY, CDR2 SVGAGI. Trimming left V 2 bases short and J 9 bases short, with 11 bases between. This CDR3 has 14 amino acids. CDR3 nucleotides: TGTGCCAGCAGTTACGGGCAGGGCGCTTCACCCCTCCACTTT. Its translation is CASSYGQGASPLHF.

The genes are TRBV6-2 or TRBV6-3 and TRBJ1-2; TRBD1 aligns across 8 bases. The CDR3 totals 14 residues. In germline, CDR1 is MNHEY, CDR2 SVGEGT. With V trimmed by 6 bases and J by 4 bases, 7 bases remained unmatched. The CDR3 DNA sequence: TGTGCCAGCAGCCCCATGGACAGGGCCTATGGCTACACCTTC. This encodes CASSPMDRAYGYTF.

The CDR3 loop is CASSPAGKRDYAQYF. The CDR3, as DNA: TGTGCCAGCAGCCCTGCAGGGAAAAGGGACTATGCGCAGTATTTT. V usage is TRBV5-6 and J usage is TRBJ2-3, with TRBD2 identical over 7 bases. J lost 10 bases, V lost 4 bases, and 15 bases had no gene match. This CDR3 comprises 15 residues. Germline assignment: CDR1 SGHDT and CDR2 YYEEEE.

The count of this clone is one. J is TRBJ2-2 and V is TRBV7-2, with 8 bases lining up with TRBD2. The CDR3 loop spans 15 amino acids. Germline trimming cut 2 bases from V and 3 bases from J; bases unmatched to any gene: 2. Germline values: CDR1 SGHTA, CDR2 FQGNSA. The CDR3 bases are TGTGCCAGCAGCTTAACTAGCGGTTACACCGGGGAGCTGTTTTTT. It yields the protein CASSLTSGYTGELFF. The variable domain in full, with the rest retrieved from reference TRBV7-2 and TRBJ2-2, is GAGVSQSPSNKVTEKGKDVELRCDPISGHTALYWYRQSLGQGLEFLIYFQGNSAPDKSGLPSDRFSAERTGGSVSTLTIQRTQQEDSAVYLCASSLTSGYTGELFFGEGSRLTVL.

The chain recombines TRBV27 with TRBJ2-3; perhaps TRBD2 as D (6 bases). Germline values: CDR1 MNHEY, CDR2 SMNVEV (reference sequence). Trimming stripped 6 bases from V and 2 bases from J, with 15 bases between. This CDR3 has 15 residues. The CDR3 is CASSSIGGVTDTQYF. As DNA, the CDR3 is TGTGCCAGCAGCTCCATCGGCGGGGTCACAGATACGCAGTATTTT.

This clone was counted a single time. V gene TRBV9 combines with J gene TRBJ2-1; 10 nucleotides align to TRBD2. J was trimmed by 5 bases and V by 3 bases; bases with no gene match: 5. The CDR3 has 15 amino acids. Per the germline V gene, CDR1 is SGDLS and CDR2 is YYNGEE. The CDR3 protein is CASSEWTSGNNEQFF. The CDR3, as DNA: TGTGCCAGCAGCGAGTGGACTAGCGGAAACAATGAGCAGTTCTTC.

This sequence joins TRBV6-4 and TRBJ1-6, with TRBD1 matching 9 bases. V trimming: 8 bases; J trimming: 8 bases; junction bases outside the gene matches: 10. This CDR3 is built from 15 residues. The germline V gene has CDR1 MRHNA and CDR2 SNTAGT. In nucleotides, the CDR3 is TGTGCCAGCCGGGACAGGGCAAATCGGGATTCACCCCTCCACTTT. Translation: CASRDRANRDSPLHF.

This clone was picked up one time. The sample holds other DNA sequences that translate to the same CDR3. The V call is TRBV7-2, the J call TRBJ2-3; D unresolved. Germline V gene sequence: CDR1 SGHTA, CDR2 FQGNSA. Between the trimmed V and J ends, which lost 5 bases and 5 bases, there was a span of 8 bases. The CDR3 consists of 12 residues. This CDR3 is CASSLLGDTQYF. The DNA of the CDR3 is TGTGCCAGCAGCCTCCTAGGAGATACGCAGTATTTT. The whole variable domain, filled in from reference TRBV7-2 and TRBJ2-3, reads GAGVSQSPSNKVTEKGKDVELRCDPISGHTALYWYRQSLGQGLEFLIYFQGNSAPDKSGLPSDRFSAERTGGSVSTLTIQRTQQEDSAVYLCASSLLGDTQYFGPGTRLTVL.

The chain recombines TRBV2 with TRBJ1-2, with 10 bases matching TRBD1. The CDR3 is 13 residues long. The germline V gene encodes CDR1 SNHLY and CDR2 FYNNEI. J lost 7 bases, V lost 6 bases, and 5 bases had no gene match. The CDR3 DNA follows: TGTGCCAGCAGGGTAGGGACAGGGGCTGGCTACACCTTC. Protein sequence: CASRVGTGAGYTF.

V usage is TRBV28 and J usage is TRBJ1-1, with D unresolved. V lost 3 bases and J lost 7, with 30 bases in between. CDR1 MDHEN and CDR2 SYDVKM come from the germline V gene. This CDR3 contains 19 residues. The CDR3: CASSFFIGFGAATTIEAFF. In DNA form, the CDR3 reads TGTGCCAGCAGTTTTTTTATCGGATTCGGCGCAGCAACTACTATTGAAGCTTTCTTT.

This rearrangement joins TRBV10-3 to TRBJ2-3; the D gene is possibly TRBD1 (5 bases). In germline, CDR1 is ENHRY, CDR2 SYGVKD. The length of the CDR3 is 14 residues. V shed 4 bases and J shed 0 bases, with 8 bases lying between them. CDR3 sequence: CAISAGQSTDTQYF. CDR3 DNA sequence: TGTGCCATCAGTGCAGGGCAGAGCACAGATACGCAGTATTTT.

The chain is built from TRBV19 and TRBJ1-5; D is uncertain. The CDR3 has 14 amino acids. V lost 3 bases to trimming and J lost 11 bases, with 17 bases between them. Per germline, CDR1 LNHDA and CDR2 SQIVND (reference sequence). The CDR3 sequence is CASSMPGPFRTQHF. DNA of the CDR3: TGTGCCAGTAGTATGCCAGGCCCCTTCAGGACCCAGCATTTT.

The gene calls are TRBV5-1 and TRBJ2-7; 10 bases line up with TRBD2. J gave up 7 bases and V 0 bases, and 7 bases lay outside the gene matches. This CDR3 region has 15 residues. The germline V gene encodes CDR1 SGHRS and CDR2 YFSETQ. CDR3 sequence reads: CASSLVSGGTTEQYF. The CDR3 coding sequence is TGCGCCAGCAGCTTGGTTAGCGGGGGGACGACTGAGCAGTACTTC. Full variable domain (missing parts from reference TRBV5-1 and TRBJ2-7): KAGVTQTPRYLIKTRGQQVTLSCSPISGHRSVSWYQQTPGQGLQFLFEYFSETQRNKGNFPGRFSGRQFSNSRSEMNVSTLELGDSALYLCASSLVSGGTTEQYFGPGTRLTVT.

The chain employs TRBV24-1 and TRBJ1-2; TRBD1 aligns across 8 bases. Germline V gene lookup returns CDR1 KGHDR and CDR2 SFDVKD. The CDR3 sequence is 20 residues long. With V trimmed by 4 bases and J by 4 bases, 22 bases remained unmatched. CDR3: CATSDPAYRCNRGYFYGYTF. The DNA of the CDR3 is TGTGCCACCAGTGACCCCGCCTACCGCTGTAACAGGGGGTATTTCTATGGCTACACCTTC.

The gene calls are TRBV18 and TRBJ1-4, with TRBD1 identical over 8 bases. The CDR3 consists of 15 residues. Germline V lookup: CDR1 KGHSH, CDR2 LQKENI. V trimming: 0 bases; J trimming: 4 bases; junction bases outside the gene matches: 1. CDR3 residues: CASSPPGQDNEKLFF. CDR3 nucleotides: TGTGCCAGCTCACCACCGGGACAGGATAATGAAAAACTGTTTTTT.

The CDR3 region has the DNA TGCGCCAGCAGCTCCGGGACAGTAAGTGAAGCTTTCTTT. Residues: CASSSGTVSEAFF. J is TRBJ1-1 and V is TRBV5-1, with 7 bases lining up with TRBD1. V gave up 3 bases and J gave up 7 bases; unmatched junction bases: 6. The CDR3 covers 13 residues. Germline CDR1 reads SGHRS; CDR2 reads YFSETQ. Drawing the rest from reference TRBV5-1 and TRBJ1-1, the complete variable domain is KAGVTQTPRYLIKTRGQQVTLSCSPISGHRSVSWYQQTPGQGLQFLFEYFSETQRNKGNFPGRFSGRQFSNSRSEMNVSTLELGDSALYLCASSSGTVSEAFFGQGTRLTVV.